These 3 T cell receptor beta chains share one sample of origin, sequenced in a study of blood T cell repertoires in COVID-19. Assay used: immunoSEQ multiplex PCR; TCRdb lists only in-frame clones, some missing. The sample has about 130,000 clones, roughly 72% seen once. The sample comprised peripheral blood. The receptor set was obtained from an elderly man with COVID-19, enrolled during active disease.

In this sample, this clone turned up once. V is TRBV28 and J is TRBJ2-1; 7 bases agree with TRBD2. V gave up 3 bases and J gave up 3 bases; unmatched junction bases: 5. The CDR3 consists of 15 residues. Germline values: CDR1 MDHEN, CDR2 SYDVKM. The CDR3 is CASSFLAGYYNEQFF. CDR3 DNA sequence: TGTGCCAGCAGTTTTTTAGCGGGTTACTACAATGAGCAGTTCTTC.

This clone was recorded a few times. CDR3 DNA: TGTGCCACGGCGGGGGGGGCGGTAGGTGAAAAACTGTTTTTT. Protein product: CATAGGAVGEKLFF. The chain links TRBV6-5 to TRBJ1-4, with D possibly TRBD1 on 6 matching bases. Per germline, CDR1 MNHEY and CDR2 SVGAGI. With 10 bases removed from V and 7 bases from J, the gap between germline ends came to 19 bases. The CDR3 is 14 residues long.

V gene TRBV29-1 combines with J gene TRBJ2-7; possibly TRBD2 for D (6 bases). The V and J ends lost 3 bases and 7 bases respectively, with 19 bases between them. The CDR3 is made up of 14 amino acids. CDR1 SQVTM and CDR2 ANQGSEA come from the germline V gene. The CDR3 reads CSVEKGAGSGEQYF. The DNA for the CDR3 is TGCAGCGTTGAGAAAGGGGCGGGATCTGGTGAGCAGTACTTC.